The 3 T cell receptor beta chains reported below all come from one sample, sequenced in a study of T cells in Graves' hyperthyroidism and ophthalmopathy. TCR beta CDR3 regions were amplified from RNA. HTBI primers were the set used in a first-round RT-PCR of the TCR CDR3. Using its own MiXCR run on the multiplex PCR reads, TCRdb lists one record per CDR3 protein. The sample records hundreds of thousands of distinct CDR3 sequences, around 15% being singletons. Sequencing was done on a sample of blood. These receptors were collected from a woman aged 18-35 years with Graves' hyperthyroidism.

This clonotype has just a few counts. This chain uses TRBV24-1 with TRBJ2-1; TRBD1 aligns across 10 bases. Germline lookup yields CDR1 KGHDR and CDR2 SFDVKD. Trimming cost V 4 bases and J 7 bases; bases outside gene matches: 9. There are 16 residues in the CDR3. The CDR3 DNA reads as TGTGCCACCAGTGACCCGGGACAGGGGATGGGGAATGAGCAGTTCTTC. It translates to CATSDPGQGMGNEQFF.

This clonotype was counted ten times or more. This chain connects TRBV11-1 to TRBJ1-6; D not resolved. V gave up 4 bases and J gave up 9 bases, with 16 bases separating them. The CDR3 is 15 residues long. Germline loops: CDR1 SGHAT, CDR2 FQDESV (reference sequence). In DNA, the CDR3 is TGTGCCAGCAGCTCGGGCCCCGAGAAAGCTTCACCCCTCCACTTT. Translated: CASSSGPEKASPLHF. Based on the CDR3 plus reference TRBV11-1 and TRBJ1-6, the full variable domain is EAEVAQSPRYKITEKSQAVAFWCDPISGHATLYWYRQILGQGPELLVQFQDESVVDDSQLPKDRFSAERLKGVDSTLKIQPAELGDSAMYLCASSSGPEKASPLHFGNGTRLTVT.

This clonotype was recorded at least ten times. The chain links TRBV7-9 to TRBJ2-7; D perhaps matches TRBD2 (6 bases). This CDR3 region has 17 residues. V was clipped by 1 base and J by 0 bases, with 16 bases between them. Per the germline V gene, CDR1 is SEHNR and CDR2 is FQNEAQ (reference sequence). CDR3 region: CASSLGRVAEPSYEQYF. DNA for the CDR3: TGTGCCAGCAGCTTAGGGAGAGTAGCGGAGCCCTCCTACGAGCAGTACTTC.